These 26 T cell receptor beta chains were sequenced from one sample in a study of blood T cells in healthy people across ages. Primers used in a second PCR of about 6 to 11 cycles were a sample-barcoded 5' primer and a J-beta primer mix. TCRdb analysed the 5' RACE reads with MiXCR anew, one entry per CDR3 protein. The data contain some 710,000 distinct CDR3 sequences, about 24% of them singletons. The sequenced material came from blood. The receptors were sampled from a man aged 65 to 79 in good health.

This clonotype occurred many times. The rearrangement links TRBV7-9 to TRBJ1-1; possible D gene TRBD1, 5 bases. This CDR3 contains 14 residues. Trimming stripped 1 base from V and 0 bases from J, with 6 bases between. CDR1 SEHNR and CDR2 FQNEAQ come from the germline V gene (reference sequence). The CDR3 DNA reads TGTGCCAGCAGCTTAGAGGGGATGAACACTGAAGCTTTCTTT. This encodes CASSLEGMNTEAFF.

Notes on this clonotype: In this CDR3 the conserved last residue, phenylalanine or tryptophan, is missing, so a read error is likely. The V call is TRBV18, the J call TRBJ2-5, with D perhaps matching TRBD2 (5 bases). V was cut by 3 bases and J by 11 bases, with 13 bases left in between. Germline assignment: CDR1 KGHSH and CDR2 LQKENI. The CDR3 sequence is 12 residues long. The CDR3 reads CASSPGSGEQYV. The CDR3 nucleotides are TGTGCCAGCTCACCGGGGAGCGGTGAGCAGTACGTC.

This clonotype was picked up a small number of times. The CDR3 spells CSARNFKQGLRVEQYF. The CDR3, as DNA: TGCAGTGCTAGAAACTTTAAACAAGGGCTGAGGGTGGAGCAGTACTTC. The chain uses TRBV20-1 and TRBJ2-1; the D gene is possibly TRBD2 (5 bases). The DNA end is a closer match to TRBJ2-7, so the J assignment may be wrong. Germline CDR1 DFQATT, CDR2 SNEGSKA (reference sequence). The CDR3 is 16 amino acids.

The rearrangement uses TRBV28 and TRBJ2-7; 7 bases are shared with TRBD2. The CDR3 totals 15 residues. V was clipped by 7 bases and J by 2 bases; unmatched bases: 11. CDR1 is MDHEN and CDR2 is SYDVKM in the germline V gene. CDR3 sequence: CASTPERDFAYEQYF. The CDR3 DNA reads TGTGCCAGCACCCCTGAGCGGGATTTCGCCTACGAGCAGTACTTC. Full variable domain (remainder filled in from reference TRBV28 and TRBJ2-7): DVKVTQSSRYLVKRTGEKVFLECVQDMDHENMFWYRQDPGLGLRLIYFSYDVKMKEKGDIPEGYSVSREKKERFSLILESASTNQTSMYLCASTPERDFAYEQYFGPGTRLTVT.

The rearrangement joins TRBV5-1 to TRBJ1-4; no reliable D call. Germline CDR1 SGHRS, CDR2 YFSETQ. V was cut by 1 base and J by 5 bases, with 9 bases left in between. This CDR3 is built from 14 residues. The CDR3 nucleotides read TGCGCCAGCAGCTTGTCAGCAAACAATGAAAAACTGTTTTTT. It encodes CASSLSANNEKLFF.

This clonotype has more than one count but fewer than ten. V gene TRBV5-1 combines with J gene TRBJ2-3, with D perhaps TRBD1 (5 bases). Trimming stripped 0 bases from V and 3 bases from J, with 14 bases between. Germline CDR1 reads SGHRS; CDR2 reads YFSETQ. This CDR3 comprises 16 residues. The DNA for the CDR3 is TGCGCCAGCAGCTTGGAAGGGGCATGGAAAACAGATACGCAGTATTTT. As protein: CASSLEGAWKTDTQYF.

The table lists this clonotype with a few counts. In nucleotides, the CDR3 is TGTGCCAGCAACCACCAGGGGCTGAACGAGCAGTACTTC. It codes for CASNHQGLNEQYF. V and J are TRBV6-6 and TRBJ2-7; possibly TRBD1 for D (6 bases). V dropped 7 bases and J dropped 5 bases, with 15 bases sitting between them. Germline CDR1 is MNHNY and CDR2 is SVGAGI (reference sequence). The CDR3 extends over 13 amino acids.

This clonotype has a handful of counts. The rearrangement uses TRBV4-1 and TRBJ1-2; tentatively, D is TRBD1 (6 bases). This CDR3 spans 16 amino acids. V was shortened by 0 bases and J by 8 bases, with 19 bases between the two germline ends. Germline assignment: CDR1 MGHRA and CDR2 YSYEKL. Here the CDR3 reads CASSQDEKTGQRGYTF. In nucleotides, the CDR3 is TGCGCCAGCAGCCAAGACGAAAAGACAGGACAACGGGGCTACACCTTC.

The chain has TRBV29-1 and TRBJ2-1; either TRBD1 or TRBD2 may supply D (6 bases each). This CDR3 spans 14 amino acids. CDR1 and CDR2 (germline): SQVTM, ANQGSEA. V was pared by 6 bases and J by 8 bases, with 20 bases between. CDR3 in amino acids: CSVPLGGIWDEQFF. Here the CDR3 DNA reads TGCAGCGTCCCTTTAGGGGGGATCTGGGATGAGCAGTTCTTC.

The chain has TRBV5-6 and TRBJ2-3, with no clear D. The CDR3 consists of 14 residues. Trimming pared 1 base from V and 6 bases from J, leaving 12 bases between. Germline V gene lookup returns CDR1 SGHDT and CDR2 YYEEEE. DNA for the CDR3: TGTGCCAGCAGCTTGTTAACCCCATCGGATACGCAGTATTTT. Residues: CASSLLTPSDTQYF.

This chain uses TRBV4-3 with TRBJ1-6; 7 nucleotides align to TRBD1. Germline lookup yields CDR1 LGHNA and CDR2 YSLEER. The CDR3 is made up of 19 amino acids. V lost 0 bases and J lost 7; bases outside the gene matches: 15. DNA of the CDR3: TGCGCCAGCAGCCAAGAGCCCTGGACAGGCCAGTCGACAAATTCACCCCTCCACTTT. This gives the protein CASSQEPWTGQSTNSPLHF.

This chain connects TRBV5-1 to TRBJ1-2; a weak D match, TRBD1 (6 bases). The CDR3 length is 14 residues. V lost 0 bases and J 8 bases, leaving 14 bases between the germline ends. CDR1 is SGHRS and CDR2 is YFSETQ in the germline V gene. The CDR3 spells CASSLDTGIGGYTF. For the CDR3, the DNA is TGCGCCAGCAGCTTGGATACAGGGATTGGGGGCTACACCTTC.

V is TRBV6-1 and J is TRBJ2-7; D not resolved. Germline V lookup: CDR1 MNHNS, CDR2 SASEGT. The V gene lost 5 bases and the J gene lost 6 bases, with 11 bases spanning the gap. The CDR3 length is 12 residues. Here the CDR3 reads CASSTRHGEQYF. In nucleotides, the CDR3 is TGTGCCAGCAGTACCCGACACGGCGAGCAGTACTTC.

The V and J genes are TRBV18 and TRBJ1-4; 7 positions agree with TRBD1. This CDR3 is built from 16 residues. Trimming cost V 4 bases and J 8 bases; bases outside gene matches: 13. Germline CDR1 reads KGHSH; CDR2 reads LQKENI. The CDR3 bases are TGTGCCAGCTCACACGGGACAGCCCGGACCGGAGAAAAACTGTTTTTT. As protein: CASSHGTARTGEKLFF.

This clonotype has a handful of counts. The genes are TRBV30 and TRBJ2-2; unclear D gene. This CDR3 region has 13 residues. Trimming cost V 1 base and J 2 bases, with 5 bases left between them. Germline CDR1 GTSNPN, CDR2 SVGIG (reference sequence). The CDR3 sequence is CAWSGPNTGELFF. CDR3 bases: TGTGCCTGGAGTGGACCTAACACCGGGGAGCTGTTTTTT.

The chain carries TRBV6-6 and TRBJ2-7; 7 bases fit TRBD2. This CDR3 region has 13 residues. J lost 5 bases, V lost 6 bases, and 7 bases had no gene match. Germline V gives CDR1 MNHNY, CDR2 SVGAGI (reference sequence). In nucleotides, the CDR3 is TGTGCCAGCAGACCCCAAGCGGGGAACGAGCAGTACGTC. Protein sequence: CASRPQAGNEQYV.

The chain recombines TRBV20-1 with TRBJ2-2, with 15 positions matching TRBD2. V lost 5 bases, J lost 4 bases, and 5 bases stayed unmatched. The CDR3 consists of 16 residues. Germline V CDR1 and CDR2: DFQATT, SNEGSKA (reference sequence). The DNA for the CDR3 is TGCAGTGCTCGGACTAGCGGGAGGGCCGGCACCGGGGAGCTGTTTTTT. Protein: CSARTSGRAGTGELFF.

This clonotype was counted a few times. The V call is TRBV5-1, the J call TRBJ2-3; D not resolved. CDR1 SGHRS and CDR2 YFSETQ come from the germline V gene. The V gene lost 2 bases and the J gene lost 6 bases, with 22 bases spanning the gap. The CDR3 has 17 amino acids. The DNA of the CDR3 is TGCGCCAGCAGCTTTATAGGGTCGGCCACCACCCCGGATACGCAGTATTTT. Translation: CASSFIGSATTPDTQYF.

V usage is TRBV20-1 and J usage is TRBJ2-2; D remains ambiguous. The CDR3 length is 13 residues. Trimming took 1 base from V and 4 from J, leaving 7 bases between them. Germline CDR1 reads DFQATT; CDR2 reads SNEGSKA (reference sequence). The CDR3 DNA is TGCAGTGCTAGAGTAGAGGCCACCGGGGAGCTGTTTTTT. Encoded protein: CSARVEATGELFF.

This clonotype was counted only a few times. The chain carries TRBV5-5 and TRBJ2-3; D not resolved. Trimming took 2 bases from V and 4 from J, leaving 11 bases between them. This CDR3 region has 14 residues. The germline gives CDR1 SGHKS, CDR2 YYEKEE (reference sequence). As DNA, the CDR3 is TGTGCCAGCAGCTTCGGTCCCAAACCAGATACGCAGTATTTT. The encoded protein is CASSFGPKPDTQYF. The full variable domain, rest sourced from reference TRBV5-5 and TRBJ2-3, is DAGVTQSPTHLIKTRGQQVTLRCSPISGHKSVSWYQQVLGQGPQFIFQYYEKEERGRGNFPDRFSARQFPNYSSELNVNALLLGDSALYLCASSFGPKPDTQYFGPGTRLTVL.

Only a few counts were recorded for this clonotype. J is TRBJ2-5 and V is TRBV29-1; D might be TRBD1 (6 bases). CDR3 length equals 14 residues. Per the germline V gene, CDR1 is SQVTM and CDR2 is ANQGSEA. Trimming cost V 6 bases and J 5 bases, with 19 bases left between them. The CDR3 sequence: CSVVARRQGETQYF. CDR3 DNA sequence: TGCAGCGTCGTCGCGCGCAGGCAGGGGGAGACCCAGTACTTC.

V usage is TRBV6-1 and J usage is TRBJ1-3; 7 nucleotides line up with TRBD1. This CDR3 is built from 13 residues. The germline V gene has CDR1 MNHNS and CDR2 SASEGT. V dropped 3 bases and J dropped 4; count of bases not matched to a gene: 0. In DNA, the CDR3 is TGTGCCAGCAGTGAGGACAGGGGAAACACCATATATTTT. Translating gives CASSEDRGNTIYF.

This clonotype appeared many times. The CDR3 spells CASSLGWGRVSRETQYF. The CDR3 DNA reads as TGTGCCAGCAGTTTAGGGTGGGGCAGGGTGTCACGAGAGACCCAGTACTTC. The chain recombines TRBV6-5 with TRBJ2-5; tentative D call: TRBD1 (5 bases). Trimming took 4 bases from V and 4 from J, leaving 22 bases between them. Germline CDR1 and CDR2: MNHEY and SVGAGI. CDR3 length: 17 amino acids.

The chain carries TRBV3-1 and TRBJ1-1; D unresolved. CDR1 is LGHDT, CDR2 YNNKEL, per germline (reference sequence). The CDR3 has 15 amino acids. Trimming stripped 4 bases from V and 0 bases from J, with 12 bases between. The CDR3 nucleotides are TGTGCCAGCAGCCCCCTTGAGGCCGTGAACACTGAAGCTTTCTTT. It codes for CASSPLEAVNTEAFF. Full variable domain (rest looked up from reference TRBV3-1 and TRBJ1-1): DTAVSQTPKYLVTQMGNDKSIKCEQNLGHDTMYWYKQDSKKFLKIMFSYNNKELIINETVPNRFSPKSPDKAHLNLHINSLELGDSAVYFCASSPLEAVNTEAFFGQGTRLTVV.

This clonotype was counted between two and nine times. V usage is TRBV18 and J usage is TRBJ2-7; perhaps D is TRBD1 or TRBD2 (5 bases each). Germline V gene lookup returns CDR1 KGHSH and CDR2 LQKENI. V shed 8 bases and J shed 0 bases, with 11 bases lying between them. The CDR3 extends over 13 amino acids. The CDR3 is CASPGASSYEQYF. CDR3 DNA sequence: TGTGCCAGCCCCGGGGCTAGCTCCTACGAGCAGTACTTC.

This clonotype appeared a few times. This chain's CDR3 is CASRHPSGRETQYF. The CDR3 nucleotides are TGTGCCAGCAGGCACCCTAGCGGCAGGGAGACCCAGTACTTC. This chain uses TRBV12-3 or TRBV12-4 with TRBJ2-5, with TRBD2 matching 7 bases. The CDR3 covers 14 residues. Germline trimming cut 6 bases from V and 5 bases from J; bases unmatched to any gene: 9.